A selection of T cell receptor beta chains follows, all from one sample in a study of cytomegalovirus exposure and HLA in healthy donors. Here immunoSEQ multiplex PCR was the method, and the copy in TCRdb shows in-frame clones only, minus some. The sample holds about 140,000 clones, over 80% seen once. Input material: PBMCs. The receptors stem from a woman between 25 and 40 years old in good health and CMV-seronegative. Each CDR3 is given with its conserved first and last residue.

j_call: TRBJ2-3
v_call: TRBV7-6
cdr3_aa: CASSFYSTDTQYF

j_call: TRBJ2-5
v_call: TRBV5-1
cdr3_aa: CASSSSKLGQGDPGETQYF

j_call: TRBJ2-2
v_call: TRBV27
cdr3_aa: CASSSLQGAHTGELFF

j_call: TRBJ2-1
v_call: TRBV30
cdr3_aa: CAWAGGDEQFF

j_call: TRBJ2-7
v_call: TRBV5-1
cdr3_aa: CASSLDERSYEQYF

j_call: TRBJ2-7
v_call: TRBV5-5
cdr3_aa: CASSPRYTYYEQYF

j_call: TRBJ2-3
v_call: TRBV6-5
cdr3_aa: CASSYGTGTDTQYF

j_call: TRBJ1-1
v_call: TRBV19
cdr3_aa: CASTDPRENTEAFF

j_call: TRBJ1-3
v_call: TRBV4-1
cdr3_aa: CASSQSPQGAISGNTIYF

j_call: TRBJ2-7
v_call: TRBV10-3
cdr3_aa: CAIWTGRLYEQYF

j_call: TRBJ1-1
v_call: TRBV30
cdr3_aa: CAWSSTGDTEAFF

j_call: TRBJ2-2
v_call: TRBV4-3
cdr3_aa: CASSPKVREFANTGELFF

j_call: TRBJ2-2
v_call: TRBV7-3
cdr3_aa: CASSPRGLGTGELFF

j_call: TRBJ2-7
v_call: TRBV7-3
cdr3_aa: CASSLLLHGGTGVYEQYF

j_call: TRBJ2-7
v_call: TRBV19
cdr3_aa: CASSAGQFYEQYF

j_call: TRBJ1-1
v_call: TRBV7-9
cdr3_aa: CSSITTGSMNTEAFF

j_call: TRBJ1-5
v_call: TRBV7-2
cdr3_aa: CASSSTTGSNQPQHF

j_call: TRBJ1-1
v_call: TRBV5-5
cdr3_aa: CASSFTGTNTEAFF

j_call: TRBJ2-1
v_call: TRBV14
cdr3_aa: CASSQVGGSGKLYNEQFF

j_call: TRBJ2-1
v_call: TRBV4-2
cdr3_aa: CASSRRAGGSSYNEQFF

j_call: TRBJ1-5
v_call: TRBV11-2
cdr3_aa: CASSAMKGGQPQHF

j_call: TRBJ1-4
v_call: TRBV19
cdr3_aa: CASSIRAAGGREKLFF

j_call: TRBJ2-3
v_call: TRBV10-3
cdr3_aa: CAIRNRSNTDTQYF

j_call: TRBJ2-7
v_call: TRBV4-1
cdr3_aa: CASSLRSGGWEQYF

j_call: TRBJ1-5
v_call: TRBV28
cdr3_aa: CASSSTGRQPQHF

j_call: TRBJ2-2
v_call: TRBV5-4
cdr3_aa: CASKYGQGKGGGELFF

j_call: TRBJ1-6
v_call: TRBV2
cdr3_aa: CASTPGSGTSPLHF

j_call: TRBJ1-5
v_call: TRBV11-3
cdr3_aa: CASSRMGGHQPQHF

j_call: TRBJ2-3
v_call: TRBV2
cdr3_aa: CASSAGTLTSIDTQYF

j_call: TRBJ1-1
v_call: TRBV11-3
cdr3_aa: CASSPTRGAPAREAFF

j_call: TRBJ1-1
v_call: TRBV19
cdr3_aa: CASSPPGRLLNTEAFF

j_call: TRBJ2-5
v_call: TRBV5-4
cdr3_aa: CASSKSKEGYQETQYF

j_call: TRBJ2-2
v_call: TRBV7-9
cdr3_aa: CASSLTANTGELFF

j_call: TRBJ1-3
v_call: TRBV2
cdr3_aa: CASSGAASGNTIYF

j_call: TRBJ1-5
v_call: TRBV30
cdr3_aa: CAWSVRGNQPQHF

j_call: TRBJ2-7
v_call: TRBV2
cdr3_aa: CASTAQGPSYEQYF

j_call: TRBJ1-4
v_call: TRBV19
cdr3_aa: CASGRDTSNEKLFF

j_call: -
v_call: TRBV28
cdr3_aa: CASRSTTPHEQYF

j_call: TRBJ1-2
v_call: TRBV10-2
cdr3_aa: CASSDTGNYGYTF

j_call: TRBJ2-1
v_call: TRBV6-1
cdr3_aa: CASSEAGHRSSYNEQFF

j_call: TRBJ2-1
v_call: TRBV2
cdr3_aa: CASRMRVTQYNEQFF

j_call: TRBJ2-7
v_call: TRBV5-1
cdr3_aa: CASSEGQGGTIGYEQYF

j_call: TRBJ1-6
v_call: TRBV4-2
cdr3_aa: CASSQVVTGSGSPLHF

j_call: TRBJ1-2
v_call: TRBV6-5
cdr3_aa: CASSYRDRYGYTF

j_call: TRBJ1-6
v_call: TRBV19
cdr3_aa: CASSNAATTSSPLHF

j_call: TRBJ1-4
v_call: TRBV28
cdr3_aa: CASSSGQGALPFF

j_call: TRBJ2-1
v_call: TRBV9
cdr3_aa: CASSVGGVGNEQFF

j_call: -
v_call: TRBV13
cdr3_aa: CASSQTGSSYEQYF

j_call: TRBJ1-6
v_call: TRBV7-9
cdr3_aa: CSSSSDSDSPLHF

j_call: TRBJ1-4
v_call: TRBV7-2
cdr3_aa: CASSLERLNEKLFF

j_call: TRBJ2-1
v_call: TRBV7-9
cdr3_aa: CASSGTTYNEQFF

j_call: TRBJ1-5
v_call: TRBV6-1
cdr3_aa: CASSAGTGNSRKQPQHF

j_call: TRBJ2-7
v_call: TRBV25-1
cdr3_aa: CASSARLAGAILDEQYF

j_call: TRBJ2-7
v_call: TRBV1
cdr3_aa: CTSSQGTEFPYEQYF

j_call: TRBJ1-2
v_call: TRBV5-4
cdr3_aa: CASSLGQGMGYTF